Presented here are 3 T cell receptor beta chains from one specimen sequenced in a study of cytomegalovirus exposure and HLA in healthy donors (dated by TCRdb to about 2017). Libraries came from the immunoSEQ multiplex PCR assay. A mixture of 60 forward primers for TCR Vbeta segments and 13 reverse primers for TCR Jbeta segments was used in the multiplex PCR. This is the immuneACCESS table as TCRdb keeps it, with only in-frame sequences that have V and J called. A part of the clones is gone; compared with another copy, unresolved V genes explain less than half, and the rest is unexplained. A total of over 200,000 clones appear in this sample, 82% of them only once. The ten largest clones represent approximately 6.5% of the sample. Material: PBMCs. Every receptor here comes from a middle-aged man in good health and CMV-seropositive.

The CDR3 reads CASSLRQATNEKLFF. DNA of the CDR3: TGTGCCAGCAGCCTCAGACAGGCAACTAATGAAAAACTGTTTTTT. The chain links TRBV7-3 to TRBJ1-4; D is possibly TRBD1 (6 bases). Trimming cost V 5 bases and J 0 bases, with 10 bases left between them. The CDR3 has 15 amino acids. Germline assignment: CDR1 SGHTA and CDR2 FQGTGA.

The CDR3 bases are TGCGCCAGCAGCTTAAGGACTAGCGGGAGTCTGGATGAGCAGTTCTTC. This codes for CASSLRTSGSLDEQFF. The chain couples TRBV5-1 to TRBJ2-1; 13 bases map to TRBD2. Germline CDR1 reads SGHRS; CDR2 reads YFSETQ. CDR3 length equals 16 residues. The J segment lost 8 bases and the V segment lost 2 bases, leaving 7 bases of the junction unmatched. Combining the CDR3 with reference TRBV5-1 and TRBJ2-1 gives the whole variable domain KAGVTQTPRYLIKTRGQQVTLSCSPISGHRSVSWYQQTPGQGLQFLFEYFSETQRNKGNFPGRFSGRQFSNSRSEMNVSTLELGDSALYLCASSLRTSGSLDEQFFGPGTRLTVL.

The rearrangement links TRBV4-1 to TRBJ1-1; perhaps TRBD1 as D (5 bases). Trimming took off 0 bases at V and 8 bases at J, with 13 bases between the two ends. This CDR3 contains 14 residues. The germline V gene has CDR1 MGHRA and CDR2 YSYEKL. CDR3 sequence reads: CASSQDYGGEEAFF. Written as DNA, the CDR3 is TGCGCCAGCAGCCAAGATTATGGGGGGGAAGAAGCTTTCTTT.